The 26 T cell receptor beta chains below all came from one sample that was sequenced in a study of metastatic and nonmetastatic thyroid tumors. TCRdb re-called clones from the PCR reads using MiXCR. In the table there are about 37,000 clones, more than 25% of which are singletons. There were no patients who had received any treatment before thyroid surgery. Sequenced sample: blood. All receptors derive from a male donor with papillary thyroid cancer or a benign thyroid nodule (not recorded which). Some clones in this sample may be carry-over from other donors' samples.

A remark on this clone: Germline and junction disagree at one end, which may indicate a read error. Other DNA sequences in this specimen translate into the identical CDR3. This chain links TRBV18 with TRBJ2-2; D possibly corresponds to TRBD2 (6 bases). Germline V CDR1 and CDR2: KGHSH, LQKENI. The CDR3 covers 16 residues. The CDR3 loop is CASSPVRLGNTGELFF. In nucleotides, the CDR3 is TGTGCTAGCTCACCGGTTCGACTAGGGAACACCGGGGAGCTTTTTTTT. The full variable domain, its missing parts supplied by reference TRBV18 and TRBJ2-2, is NAGVMQNPRHLVRRRGQEARLRCSPMKGHSHVYWYRQLPEEGLKFMVYLQKENIIDESGMPKERFSAEFPKEGPSILRIQQVVRGDSAAYFCASSPVRLGNTGELFFGEGSRLTVL.

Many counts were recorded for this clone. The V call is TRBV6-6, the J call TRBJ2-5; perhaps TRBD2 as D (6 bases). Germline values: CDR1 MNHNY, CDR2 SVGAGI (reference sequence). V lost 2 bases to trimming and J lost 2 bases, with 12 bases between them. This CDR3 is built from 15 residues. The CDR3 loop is CASSYTGAVQETQYF. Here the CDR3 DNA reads TGTGCCAGCAGTTACACGGGAGCGGTACAAGAGACCCAGTACTTC.

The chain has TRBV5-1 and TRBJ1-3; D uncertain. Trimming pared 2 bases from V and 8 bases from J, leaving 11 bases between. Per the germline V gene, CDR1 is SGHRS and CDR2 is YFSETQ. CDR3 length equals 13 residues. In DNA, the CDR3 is TGCGCCAGCAGCTTCCGGACGGGAGACACCATATATTTT. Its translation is CASSFRTGDTIYF.

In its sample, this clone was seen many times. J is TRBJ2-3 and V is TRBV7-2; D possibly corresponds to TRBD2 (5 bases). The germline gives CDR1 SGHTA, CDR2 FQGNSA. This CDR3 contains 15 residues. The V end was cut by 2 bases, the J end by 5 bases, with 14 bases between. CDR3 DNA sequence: TGTGCCAGCAGCTTATCTTCCGGGGATAGAGATACGCAGTATTTT. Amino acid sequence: CASSLSSGDRDTQYF.

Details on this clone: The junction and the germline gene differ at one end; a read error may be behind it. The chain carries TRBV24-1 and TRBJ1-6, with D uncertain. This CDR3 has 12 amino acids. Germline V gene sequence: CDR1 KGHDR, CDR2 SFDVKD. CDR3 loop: CASRGGNSPLHF. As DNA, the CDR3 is TGTGCCTCCAGAGGAGGTAATTCACCCCTCCACTTT.

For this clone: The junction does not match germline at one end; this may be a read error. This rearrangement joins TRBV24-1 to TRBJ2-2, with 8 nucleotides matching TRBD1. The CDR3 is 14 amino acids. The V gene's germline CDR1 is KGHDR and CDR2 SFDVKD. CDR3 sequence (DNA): TGTTCCACCCGGGGACAGGCGAACACCGTGGAGCTGTTTTTT. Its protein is CSTRGQANTVELFF.

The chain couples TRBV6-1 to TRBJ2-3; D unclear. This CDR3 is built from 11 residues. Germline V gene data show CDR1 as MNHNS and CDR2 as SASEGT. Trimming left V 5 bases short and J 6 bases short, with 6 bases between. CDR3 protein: CASSQEDTQYF. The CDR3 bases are TGTGCCAGCAGTCAGGAGGATACGCAGTATTTT.

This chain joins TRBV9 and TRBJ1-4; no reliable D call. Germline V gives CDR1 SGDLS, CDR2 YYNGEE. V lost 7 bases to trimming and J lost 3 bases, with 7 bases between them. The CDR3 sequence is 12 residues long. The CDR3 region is CASGRPNEKLFF. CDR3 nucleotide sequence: TGTGCCAGCGGAAGACCTAATGAAAAACTGTTTTTT.

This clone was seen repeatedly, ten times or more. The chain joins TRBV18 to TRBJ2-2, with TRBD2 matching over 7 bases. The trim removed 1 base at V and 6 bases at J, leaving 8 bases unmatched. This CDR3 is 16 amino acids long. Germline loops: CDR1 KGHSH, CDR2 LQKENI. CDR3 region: CASSPRLAGGPGELFF. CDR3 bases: TGTGCCAGCTCACCACGGTTAGCGGGCGGACCCGGGGAGCTGTTTTTT.

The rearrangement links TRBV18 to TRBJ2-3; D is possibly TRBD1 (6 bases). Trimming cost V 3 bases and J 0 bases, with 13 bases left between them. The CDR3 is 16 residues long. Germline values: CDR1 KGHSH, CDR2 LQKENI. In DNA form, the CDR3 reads TGTGCCAGCTCACCTGACGGACAGTTCAGCACAGATACGCAGTATTTT. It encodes CASSPDGQFSTDTQYF.

In DNA form, the CDR3 reads TGTGCCAGCAGCTTCGGCGGGAGAGGGTACAATGAGCAGTTCTTC. Amino acid sequence: CASSFGGRGYNEQFF. The J gene is TRBJ2-1, the V gene TRBV11-1; 7 positions match TRBD2. CDR3 length equals 15 residues. Germline CDR1 and CDR2: SGHAT and FQDESV (reference sequence). V shed 3 bases and J 4 bases; nucleotides not matched to a gene: 6.

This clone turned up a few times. As DNA, the CDR3 is TGTTCCAACAGTTTGTGGGGGCCCCTCCACTTT. It codes for CSNSLWGPLHF. The chain recombines TRBV28 with TRBJ1-6, with D possibly matching TRBD1 (5 bases). CDR3 length: 11 residues. Germline loops: CDR1 MDHEN, CDR2 SYDVKM. The full variable domain, its missing parts supplied by reference TRBV28 and TRBJ1-6, is DVKVTQSSRYLVKRTGEKVFLECVQDMDHENMFWYRQDPGLGLRLIYFSYDVKMKEKGDIPEGYSVSREKKERFSLILESASTNQTSMYLCSNSLWGPLHFGNGTRLTVT.

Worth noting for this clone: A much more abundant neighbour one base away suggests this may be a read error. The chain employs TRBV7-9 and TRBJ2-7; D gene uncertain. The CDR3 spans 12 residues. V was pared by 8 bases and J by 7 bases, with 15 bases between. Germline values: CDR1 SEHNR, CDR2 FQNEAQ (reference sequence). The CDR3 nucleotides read TGTGCCAGCGGATGGTACATCGAAGAGCAGTACTTC. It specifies CASGWYIEEQYF.

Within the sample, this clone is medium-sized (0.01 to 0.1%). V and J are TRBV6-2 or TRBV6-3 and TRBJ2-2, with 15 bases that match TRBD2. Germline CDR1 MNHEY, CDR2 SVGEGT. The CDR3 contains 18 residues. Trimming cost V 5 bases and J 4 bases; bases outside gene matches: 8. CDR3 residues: CASSPGLAGGPPTGELFF. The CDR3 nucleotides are TGTGCCAGCAGTCCCGGACTAGCGGGAGGGCCACCCACCGGGGAGCTGTTTTTT.

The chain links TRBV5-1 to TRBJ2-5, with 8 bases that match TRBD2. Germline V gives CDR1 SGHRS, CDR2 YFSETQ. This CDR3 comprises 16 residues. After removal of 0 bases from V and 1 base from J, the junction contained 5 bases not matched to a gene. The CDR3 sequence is CASSLDLAGIQETQYF. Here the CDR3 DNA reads TGCGCCAGCAGCTTGGACCTAGCGGGTATCCAAGAGACCCAGTACTTC.

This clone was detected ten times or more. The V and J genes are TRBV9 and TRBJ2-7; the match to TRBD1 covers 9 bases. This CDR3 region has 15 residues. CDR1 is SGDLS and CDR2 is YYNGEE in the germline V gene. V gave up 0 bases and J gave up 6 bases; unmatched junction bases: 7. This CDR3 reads CASSVGGQGEGEQYF. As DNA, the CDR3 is TGTGCCAGCAGCGTAGGGGGACAGGGAGAGGGCGAGCAGTACTTC.

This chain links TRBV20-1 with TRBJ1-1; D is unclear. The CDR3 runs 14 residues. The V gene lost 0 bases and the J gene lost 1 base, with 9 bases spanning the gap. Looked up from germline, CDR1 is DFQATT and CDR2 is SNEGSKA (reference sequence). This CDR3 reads CSARDRQRNTEAFF. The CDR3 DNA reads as TGCAGTGCTAGAGATCGCCAGAGGAACACTGAAGCTTTCTTT.

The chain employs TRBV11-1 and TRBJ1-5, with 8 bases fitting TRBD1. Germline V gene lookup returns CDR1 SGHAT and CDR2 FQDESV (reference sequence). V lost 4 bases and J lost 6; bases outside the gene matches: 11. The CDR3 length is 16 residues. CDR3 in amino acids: CASSSRAGQVGQPQHF. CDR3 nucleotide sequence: TGTGCCAGCAGCTCCCGTGCGGGACAGGTCGGTCAGCCCCAGCATTTT.

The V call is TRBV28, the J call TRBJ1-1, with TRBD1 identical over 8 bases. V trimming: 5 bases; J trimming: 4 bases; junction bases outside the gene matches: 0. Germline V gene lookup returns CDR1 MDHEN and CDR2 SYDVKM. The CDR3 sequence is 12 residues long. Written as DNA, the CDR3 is TGTGCCAGCAGTACAGGGGGCACTGAAGCTTTCTTT. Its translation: CASSTGGTEAFF.

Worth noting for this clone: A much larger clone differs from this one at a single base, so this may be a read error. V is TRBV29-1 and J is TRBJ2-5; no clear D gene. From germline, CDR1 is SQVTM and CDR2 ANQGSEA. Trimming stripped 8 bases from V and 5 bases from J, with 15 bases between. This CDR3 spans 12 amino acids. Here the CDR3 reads CSSAALEETQYF. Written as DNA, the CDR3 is TGCAGCTCGGCGGCCCTCGAGGAGACCCAGTACTTC.

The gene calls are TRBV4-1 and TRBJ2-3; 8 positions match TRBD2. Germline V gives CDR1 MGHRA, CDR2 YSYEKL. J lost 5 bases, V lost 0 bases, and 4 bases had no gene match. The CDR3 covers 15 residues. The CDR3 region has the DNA TGCGCCAGCAGCCAAGATAGAACTAGCGGAGATACGCAGTATTTT. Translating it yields CASSQDRTSGDTQYF.

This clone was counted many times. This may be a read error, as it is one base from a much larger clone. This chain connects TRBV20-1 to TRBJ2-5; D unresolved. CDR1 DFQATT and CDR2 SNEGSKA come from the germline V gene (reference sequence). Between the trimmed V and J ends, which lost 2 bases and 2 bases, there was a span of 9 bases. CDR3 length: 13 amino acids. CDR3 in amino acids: CSARNGAQETQYF. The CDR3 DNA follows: TGCAGTGCTAGAAACGGAGCACAAGAGACCCAGTACTTC.

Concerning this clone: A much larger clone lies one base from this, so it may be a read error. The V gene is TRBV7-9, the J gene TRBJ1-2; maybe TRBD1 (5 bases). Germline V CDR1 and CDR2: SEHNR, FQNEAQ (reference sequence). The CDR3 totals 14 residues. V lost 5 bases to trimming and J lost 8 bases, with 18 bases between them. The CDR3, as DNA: TGTGCCAGCAGCCTATGGGACCAACGGGCGGGCTACACCTTC. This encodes CASSLWDQRAGYTF. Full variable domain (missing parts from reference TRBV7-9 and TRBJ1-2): DTGVSQNPRHKITKRGQNVTFRCDPISEHNRLYWYRQTLGQGPEFLTYFQNEAQLEKSRLLSDRFSAERPKGSFSTLEIQRTEQGDSAMYLCASSLWDQRAGYTFGSGTRLTVV.

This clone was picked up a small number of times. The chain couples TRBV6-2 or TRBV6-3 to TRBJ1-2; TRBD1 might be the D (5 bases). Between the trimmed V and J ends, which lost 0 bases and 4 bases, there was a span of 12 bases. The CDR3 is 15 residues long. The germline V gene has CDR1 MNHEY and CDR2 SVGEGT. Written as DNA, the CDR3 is TGTGCCAGCAGTTACTCGGTTAGAGGGGTCTATGGCTACACCTTC. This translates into CASSYSVRGVYGYTF.

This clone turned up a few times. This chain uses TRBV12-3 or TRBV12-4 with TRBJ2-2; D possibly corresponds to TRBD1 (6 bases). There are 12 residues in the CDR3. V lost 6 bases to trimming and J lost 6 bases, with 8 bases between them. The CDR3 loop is CASSQGSGELFF. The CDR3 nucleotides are TGTGCCAGCAGCCAGGGGTCCGGGGAGCTGTTTTTT.

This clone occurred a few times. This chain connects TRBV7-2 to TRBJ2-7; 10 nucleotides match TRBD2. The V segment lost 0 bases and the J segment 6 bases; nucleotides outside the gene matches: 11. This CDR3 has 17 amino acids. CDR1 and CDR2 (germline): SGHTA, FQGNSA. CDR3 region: CASSLAYGAGGLAEQYF. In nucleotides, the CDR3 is TGTGCCAGCAGCTTAGCCTACGGAGCGGGAGGGCTTGCCGAGCAGTACTTC.